This T cell receptor beta chain originates from a study of blood T cell repertoires in COVID-19 (dated by TCRdb to between 2020 and 2021). Some background on the complete study: The collaborator samples originated in the United States, Italy and Spain and spanned the acute and convalescent phases of COVID-19. Samples came from the ongoing ImmuneRACE study (first 160 participants) plus 1,254 subjects from 6 global collaborators. A de-identified subject ID, COVID-19 status, age in years and sex were almost always included in the sample metadata. A freely available public database, intended as a resource for researchers studying the immune response to SARS-CoV-2, is where the repertoires were released. Where available, HLA class I and class II types were obtained from metadata supplied by the sample provider rather than from assay-based typing. The dataset comprised deeply sampled blood TCRbeta repertoires from subjects exposed to, actively infected with, or recovered from COVID-19. The material from the prospective study consisted of cDNA or gDNA derived from T cells, B-cell-depleted T cells, or PBMCs.

Each collaborating institution followed its own protocols to collect whole blood in K2EDTA tubes. Collaborator samples were shipped for TCRbeta analysis as frozen whole blood, isolated PBMCs, or DNA extracted from either sample type. The CDR3 holds 12 amino acids from the cysteine to the phenylalanine. CDR3 DNA only is kept here, 36 bases in frame from base 1. The germline V gene provides CDR1 SGHDN and CDR2 FVKESK. V and J are truncated by 9 bases and 5 bases respectively, leaving an intervening sequence of 13 bases. On this clone: No antigen is known for it. No base quality information exists; no much larger clone differs at one position.

General conclusions and limits of the study: The amount of clinical and demographic metadata varied by source and participant and was provided uncurated.

The immunoSEQ Assay, a bias-controlled multiplex PCR, was used to amplify TCRbeta CDR3 regions from genomic DNA. The authors' analysis ran thus. The number of nucleated cells in each sample was estimated from the amplification of reference gene primers within the assay. To quantify the absolute abundance of each unique TCRbeta CDR3 rearrangement, sequence reads were collapsed and filtered. For each sample, productive Simpson clonality was calculated by taking the square root of Simpson's diversity index across productive rearrangements. The table comes from immuneACCESS by way of TCRdb, which keeps in-frame sequences with V and J called. Part of the clones is missing from these tables; in studies checked, under half for an unresolved V gene and the rest for unknown reasons. V and J calls and clone size are those listed in that table; D and trimming were worked out from the DNA. For this sample there are approximately 65,000 clones; about 86% appear just once. The ten most abundant clones make up roughly 1.2% of the sample.

Here the chain combines TRBV14 and TRBJ2-5, with TRBD1 as a weak D call on 5 bases. Sequencing was done on a sample of peripheral blood. The receptor was isolated from a man aged 35 to 55 with acute or convalescent COVID-19. The nucleotide sequence reads TGTGCCAGTGCCCTTCCAGGGGAGACCCAGTACTTC. This is translated as CASALPGETQYF.